These 16 T cell receptor beta chains share one sample of origin, sequenced in a study of T cell responses to AZD1222 COVID-19 vaccine. Here immunoSEQ multiplex PCR was the method, and the copy in TCRdb shows in-frame clones only, minus some. The data contain 80,000 or so clones, nearly 90% of them seen just once; the ten biggest clones take up approximately 1.5%. This sample comprised peripheral blood, obtained on day 0 of AZD1222 vaccination. These receptors were collected from an adult in good health.

The chain combines TRBV15 with TRBJ2-2; 7 bases are a match to TRBD2. The V gene end was trimmed by 2 bases and the J gene end by 5 bases; junction bases not matched to a gene: 5. This CDR3 is built from 15 residues. Germline CDR1 reads LNHNV; CDR2 reads YYDKDF (reference sequence). CDR3 sequence (DNA): TGTGCCACCAGCAGATATACAGCGGGGACCGGGGAGCTGTTTTTT. Protein sequence: CATSRYTAGTGELFF.

The V gene is TRBV6-6, the J gene TRBJ2-5; TRBD1 matches 9 bases. Germline CDR1 MNHNY, CDR2 SVGAGI (reference sequence). The ends lost 5 bases at V and 2 bases at J; junction bases unmatched: 3. This CDR3 spans 14 amino acids. Here the CDR3 reads CASSRQGEQETQYF. CDR3 sequence (DNA): TGTGCCAGCAGTAGACAGGGGGAGCAAGAGACCCAGTACTTC.

The chain combines TRBV4-3 with TRBJ1-6, with 8 bases lining up with TRBD1. Unmatched junction bases numbered 6, after V lost 1 base and J lost 7 bases. Germline CDR1 LGHNA, CDR2 YSLEER. The CDR3 is 16 residues long. The CDR3 DNA reads as TGCGCCAGCAGCCAAGGGAGAGCAGGGGGCAATTCACCCCTCCACTTT. Protein sequence: CASSQGRAGGNSPLHF.

The rearrangement uses TRBV19 and TRBJ1-5; possibly TRBD1 for D (6 bases). Per the germline V gene, CDR1 is LNHDA and CDR2 is SQIVND (reference sequence). The CDR3 has 17 residues. Between the trimmed V and J ends, which lost 3 bases and 0 bases, there was a span of 15 bases. CDR3 coding DNA: TGTGCCAGTAGTATGGGTAGGGCAGGGGCTAGCAATCAGCCCCAGCATTTT. Translating gives CASSMGRAGASNQPQHF.

This clone was counted a single time. This sequence joins TRBV7-3 and TRBJ2-1; TRBD1 might be the D (5 bases). Germline assignment: CDR1 SGHTA and CDR2 FQGTGA. Trimming removed 3 bases from V and 7 bases from J, with 7 bases in between. This CDR3 is 12 amino acids long. CDR3 protein: CASSLTENEQFF. As DNA, the CDR3 is TGTGCCAGCAGCTTGACAGAGAATGAGCAGTTCTTC.

The CDR3 protein is CASSLNTRTSGNTIYF. CDR3 nucleotide sequence: TGCGCCAGCAGCTTGAACACGCGGACCTCTGGAAACACCATATATTTT. V usage is TRBV5-1 and J usage is TRBJ1-3; D call uncertain. The CDR3 consists of 16 residues. Trimming removed 1 base from V and 0 bases from J, with 11 bases in between. Germline-derived CDR1 and CDR2 are SGHRS and YFSETQ.

Only one count was recorded for this clone. The rearrangement uses TRBV28 and TRBJ2-3, with 11 bases that match TRBD1. V trimming: 7 bases; J trimming: 4 bases; junction bases outside the gene matches: 7. Germline V gene sequence: CDR1 MDHEN, CDR2 SYDVKM. CDR3 length: 15 amino acids. CDR3 sequence reads: CASNLGQGDSDTQYF. The CDR3 region has the DNA TGTGCCAGCAACTTGGGACAGGGGGATTCAGATACGCAGTATTTT.

The genes are TRBV4-1 and TRBJ1-6, with D unresolved. V gave up 2 bases and J gave up 9 bases, with 11 bases separating them. Germline CDR1 reads MGHRA; CDR2 reads YSYEKL. The CDR3 spans 14 residues. The CDR3 sequence is CASSQREYSSPLHF. The CDR3 nucleotides are TGCGCCAGCAGCCAAAGGGAGTACAGTTCACCCCTCCACTTT.

V gene TRBV29-1 combines with J gene TRBJ2-1; D could derive from TRBD1 or TRBD2 (5 bases each). The V and J ends lost 5 bases and 0 bases respectively, with 11 bases between them. CDR3 size: 14 residues. CDR1 and CDR2 (germline): SQVTM, ANQGSEA. The CDR3, as DNA: TGCAGCGTTCAAGGTGGGACCTCCTACAATGAGCAGTTCTTC. It is translated as CSVQGGTSYNEQFF.

The chain recombines TRBV6-1 with TRBJ2-1; D is possibly TRBD1 (6 bases). The length of the CDR3 is 15 residues. V lost 3 bases and J lost 1, with 10 bases in between. CDR1 MNHNS and CDR2 SASEGT come from the germline V gene. CDR3 protein: CASSDGGRSYNEQFF. Here the CDR3 DNA reads TGTGCCAGCAGTGATGGGGGCCGTTCCTACAATGAGCAGTTCTTC.

V and J are TRBV6-1 and TRBJ1-1; no definite D call. The CDR3 consists of 16 residues. Looked up from germline, CDR1 is MNHNS and CDR2 is SASEGT. Trimming left V 3 bases short and J 2 bases short, with 16 bases between. The CDR3 sequence is CASSEPSSATNTEAFF. In nucleotides, the CDR3 is TGTGCCAGCAGTGAGCCGTCATCGGCTACCAACACTGAAGCTTTCTTT.

This chain uses TRBV5-8 with TRBJ2-1, with a weak D call TRBD2 (6 bases). The length of the CDR3 is 14 residues. V lost 6 bases to trimming and J lost 8 bases, with 18 bases between them. Germline CDR1 is SGHTS and CDR2 is YDEGEE. CDR3 protein: CASTLRDLGYEQFF. CDR3 nucleotides: TGTGCCAGCACTCTTCGGGACTTAGGGTATGAGCAGTTCTTC.

CDR3 sequence reads: CASRTGAAEAFF. The CDR3 DNA is TGTGCCAGCAGAACAGGGGCGGCTGAAGCTTTCTTT. V usage is TRBV2 and J usage is TRBJ1-1, with 7 positions matching TRBD1. V was clipped by 6 bases and J by 6 bases; unmatched bases: 4. Germline-derived CDR1 and CDR2 are SNHLY and FYNNEI. CDR3 length equals 12 residues.

The rearrangement joins TRBV19 to TRBJ1-2; TRBD1 matches 9 bases. J was trimmed by 4 bases and V by 3 bases; bases with no gene match: 12. CDR3 length: 17 residues. Germline V CDR1 and CDR2: LNHDA, SQIVND (reference sequence). The CDR3 nucleotides are TGTGCCAGTAGTATTAGGGATGGGACAGGGCAATCCTATGGCTACACCTTC. Its translation: CASSIRDGTGQSYGYTF.

The CDR3 region is CATDSPLHF. The CDR3 coding sequence is TGTGCCACCGATTCACCCCTCCACTTT. This chain uses TRBV24-1 with TRBJ1-6; D call uncertain. The CDR3 consists of 9 residues. Trimming took off 9 bases at V and 8 bases at J, with 1 base between the two ends. The germline CDR1 and CDR2 sequences are KGHDR and SFDVKD.

The rearrangement uses TRBV3-1 (or the pseudogene TRBV3-2) and TRBJ1-2, with D possibly matching TRBD1 (5 bases). CDR1 LGHDT and CDR2 YNNKEL come from the germline V gene (reference sequence). Trimming took 3 bases from V and 7 from J, leaving 12 bases between them. This CDR3 is built from 13 residues. CDR3 coding DNA: TGTGCCAGCAGCCAGGGGGGTCTCTCTGGCTACACCTTC. Protein sequence: CASSQGGLSGYTF.